The subject of this entry is one T cell receptor (beta chain). Per the original methods: Reference gene primer amplification in the assay estimated nucleated cell counts. Generated by immunoSEQ multiplex PCR, the TCRdb table keeps only in-frame clones and is missing some. The V and J calls and the clone size are those of that table, but D and trimming were determined from the DNA. This sample has roughly 300,000 clones, with about 84% found just once. The data originate from a study of blood T cell repertoires in COVID-19. Study in general: Sites in the United States, Italy and Spain provided acute and convalescent COVID-19 samples.

In germline, CDR1 is SGHTS, CDR2 YDEGEE. V gave up 0 bases and J gave up 0 bases; unmatched junction bases: 11. The CDR3 is 18 residues long. Specimen: peripheral blood. This chain joins TRBV5-8 and TRBJ1-1; 7 bases line up with TRBD1. The clonotype originates from a woman aged 50 to 65 with acute or convalescent COVID-19. CDR3 sequence (DNA): TGTGCCAGCAGCTTGGGTTCTTACAGGGGATCGGTGAACACTGAAGCTTTCTTT. Translating it yields CASSLGSYRGSVNTEAFF.